This TCR beta chain was sequenced in a study of CD4 T cells in relation to SARS-CoV-2 and coronaviruses. Measured with immunoSEQ multiplex PCR; TCRdb has only the in-frame clones, and not every one. The table has tens of thousands of clones, roughly 71% seen once; the top ten hold approximately 12%. This CDR3 is built from 14 residues. V lost 7 bases and J lost 4, with 16 bases in between. The germline gives CDR1 MNHEY, CDR2 SVGEGT. Before the COVID-19 pandemic, during about 2011-2019, CD4+ T cells were taken from unexposed donors. The cells were cultured for 9 to 11 days before CD4+ T cells were isolated. Cells permitting, SARS-CoV-2 S/N and four cold-coronavirus spikes were tested on unexposed-donor CD4+ T cells. Comments on this clone: Antigen specificity is unknown.

The sequenced material came from CD4+ T cells from PBMCs, cultured in vitro. The source of this sequence is a human donor in good health. V gene TRBV6-2 or TRBV6-3 combines with J gene TRBJ2-5; weak D call: TRBD2 (7 bases). CDR3 region: CASIPVGGRETQYF. The CDR3 bases are TGTGCCAGCATCCCGGTCGGGGGGCGAGAGACCCAGTACTTC.